Sequencing of this T cell receptor beta chain was carried out in a study of T-cell memory formation after mild COVID-19. Study details: TCR clusters showed largely donor specificity.

Trimming cost V 0 bases and J 7 bases, with 9 bases left between them. Germline-derived CDR1 and CDR2 are SEHNR and FQNEAQ (reference sequence). The CDR3 loop spans 13 amino acids. Each CDR3 protein gets one entry after TCRdb re-called the 5' RACE reads with MiXCR. The table lists hundreds of thousands of distinct CDR3 sequences, 15% to 20% of them singletons, with 22% in the top ten. Overall study results and limits: Shrinking CD4+ clones were chiefly CM and EM; CD8+ ones were chiefly EMRA.

With regard to this clonotype: Its antigen is unidentified.

The sample taken for sequencing was PBMCs or a T cell subset sorted from them (not recorded which). The chain joins TRBV7-9 to TRBJ1-2; D unclear. The TCR was taken from a man younger than 35 who had mild COVID-19 (a few samples of this study predate the infection). Cell type and time point are not known. The CDR3 nucleotides read TGTGCCAGCAGCTTAGCCTGGATGGGTGGCTACACCTTC. This translates into CASSLAWMGGYTF.